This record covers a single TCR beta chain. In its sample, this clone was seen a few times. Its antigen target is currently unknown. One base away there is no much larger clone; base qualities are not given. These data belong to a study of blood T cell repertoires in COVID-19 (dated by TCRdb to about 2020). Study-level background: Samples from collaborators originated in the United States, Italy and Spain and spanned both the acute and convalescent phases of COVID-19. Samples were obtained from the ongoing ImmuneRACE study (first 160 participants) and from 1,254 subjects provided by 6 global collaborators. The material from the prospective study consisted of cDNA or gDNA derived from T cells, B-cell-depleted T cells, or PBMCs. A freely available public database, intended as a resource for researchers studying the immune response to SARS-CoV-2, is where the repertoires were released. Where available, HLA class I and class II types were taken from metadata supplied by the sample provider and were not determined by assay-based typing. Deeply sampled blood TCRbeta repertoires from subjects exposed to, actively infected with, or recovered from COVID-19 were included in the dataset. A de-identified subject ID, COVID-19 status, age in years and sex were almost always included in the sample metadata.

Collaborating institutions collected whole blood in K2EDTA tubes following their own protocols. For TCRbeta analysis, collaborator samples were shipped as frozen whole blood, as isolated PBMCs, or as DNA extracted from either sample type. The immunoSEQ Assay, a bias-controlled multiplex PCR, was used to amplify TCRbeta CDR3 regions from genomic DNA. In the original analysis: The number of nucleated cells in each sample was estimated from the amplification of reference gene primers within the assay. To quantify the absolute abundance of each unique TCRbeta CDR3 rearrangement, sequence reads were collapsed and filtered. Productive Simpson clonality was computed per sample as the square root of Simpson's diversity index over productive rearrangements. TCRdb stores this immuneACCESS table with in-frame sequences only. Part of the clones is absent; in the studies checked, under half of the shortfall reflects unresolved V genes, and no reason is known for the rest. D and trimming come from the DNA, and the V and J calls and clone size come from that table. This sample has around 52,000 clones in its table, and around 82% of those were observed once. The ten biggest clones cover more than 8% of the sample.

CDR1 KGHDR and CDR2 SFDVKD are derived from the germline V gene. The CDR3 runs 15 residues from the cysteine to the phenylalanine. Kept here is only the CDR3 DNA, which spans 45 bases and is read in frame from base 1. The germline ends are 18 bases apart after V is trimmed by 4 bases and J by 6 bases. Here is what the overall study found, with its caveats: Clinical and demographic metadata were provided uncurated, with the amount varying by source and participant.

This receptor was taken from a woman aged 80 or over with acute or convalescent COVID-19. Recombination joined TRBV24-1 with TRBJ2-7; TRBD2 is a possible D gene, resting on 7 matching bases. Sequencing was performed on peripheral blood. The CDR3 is CATSDSRGGDIEQYF. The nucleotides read TGTGCCACCAGTGACTCAAGGGGGGGGGACATCGAGCAGTACTTC.